The entry below describes one T cell receptor (beta chain). This clone was seen more than once but under ten times. The antigen this receptor binds is unknown. No base-level quality is on record; no much larger clone is a single base apart. The EasySep Human CD8+ T Cell Enrichment Kit was used on day 10 to isolate CD8+ T cells from every culture. This entry comes from a study of CD8 T cell repertoires and HIV-1 epitope variants (dated by TCRdb to 2018 to 2021). Turning to the overall study: Twenty-five peptides representing autologous and known Gag and Nef epitope variants were each used to stimulate T cells in separate culture wells. Among the control conditions were a peptide pool of CMV, EBV and flu, the Ebola AY9 epitope serving as a negative control, and a well with no peptide. The epitopes tested covered three Gag epitope families plus Nef HW9 and YT9. T cells were enriched using the EasySep Human T Cell Enrichment Kit and then co-cultured with an equal number of autologous T cell-negative cells acting as antigen-presenting cells. For 10 days the cultures were kept in IMDM with gentamicin, and on days 3 and 7 half of the media was changed with IL-2, IL-7 and IL-15 added. An aliquot of 1M T cells was set aside as an uncultured baseline condition, separate from the roughly 80 T cell cultures. Running each culture condition in triplicate, except for one peptide done in duplicate, gave a total of 70 to 85 T cell cultures. Overall results and qualifications from the work: The assay identified only TCR beta chains and indicated proliferation in response to antigen, without indicating T cell function or cytokine profile. Of the nine antigen-specific TCR beta clonotypes identified, roughly 6 appeared cross-reactive for autologous or known escape epitope variants. Roughly 5 clonotypes recognized the Nef KF9 family and one clonotype recognized the HW9 family, while no responses to the TAALDMSHF plasma variant were seen.

The immunoSEQ platform was used to sequence TCR beta CDR3 regions at survey depth. The QIAamp DNA micro kit was used to extract genomic DNA from every cultured and uncultured CD8+ T cell population. The authors' pipeline ran thus. Samples with fewer than 5,000 productive reads were excluded, which removed about 7% of the roughly 80 HIV peptide-stimulated cultures. Sequences were trimmed to CDR3 by a MANAFEST web app, and nonproductive sequences, CDR3s under 5 amino acids, and sequences not starting with C or ending with F/W were removed. Antigen-specific clonotypes had to expand in at least 2 of 3 replicates versus no-peptide control at FDR 0.01, only within one epitope family. A frequency at least fivefold higher than in wells stimulated with peptides from other epitope families was additionally required for specific clonotypes. Imported from immuneACCESS, the table was reduced by TCRdb to in-frame sequences with V and J called. These copies leave out some clones; in studies compared against another copy, an unresolved V gene accounts for under half, and the cause of the remainder is not known. V and J calls and clone size are those listed in that table; D and trimming were worked out from the DNA. For this sample the table gives around 4,400 clones, of which approximately 71% were detected only once. The biggest ten clones account for about half of the sample.

Trimming at the junction amounts to 0 bases on V and 6 bases on J, and the germline ends lie 18 bases apart. The CDR3, cysteine through phenylalanine, is 16 amino acids long. The DNA shown is the 48-base CDR3, in frame from base 1. The germline V gene yields LGHNA for CDR1 and YNFKEQ for CDR2. The TCR was taken from a male donor with HIV. The chain employs TRBV4-2 and TRBJ2-7, with the D gene call left open. The sequenced sample was cultured CD8+ T cells derived from PBMCs. The DNA sequence is as follows: TGTGCCAGCAGCCAAGAAGGCGGCGGTTACTCGAGCGAGCAGTACTTC. It translates to CASSQEGGGYSSEQYF.